This record concerns one T cell receptor beta chain sequence. Its antigen is not known. These data are taken from a study of Ad26.COV2.S vaccination and SARS-CoV-2 variants. In the study overall: Each vaccinee took Ad26.COV2.S intramuscularly, once or twice 56 days apart.

Treatment noted: some 20 received Ad26.COV2.S at low or high dose, single or two shots; roughly 5 received placebo; per-sample allocation not given. The samples date from day 63 after the first vaccine or placebo injection. Study-level results: Substantial breadth was reported for post-vaccination spike-specific CD8+ and CD4+ T cells.

Clones were sequenced by immunoSEQ multiplex PCR, and TCRdb holds only the in-frame ones, with some missing. The table has fewer than 500,000 clones, more than 80% seen once. Germline CDR1 reads MNHEY; CDR2 reads SVGAGI. Trimming removed 6 bases from V and 4 bases from J, with 16 bases in between. This CDR3 is built from 15 residues. The input for sequencing was peripheral blood, taken in a trial of Ad26.COV2.S vaccine versus placebo. This clonotype was obtained from a person aged 18 to 65 who received the Ad26.COV2.S COVID-19 vaccine or a placebo. The chain couples TRBV6-5 to TRBJ2-4; perhaps TRBD1 as D (8 bases). The CDR3 sequence is CASRGGGQAKNIQYF. In DNA form, the CDR3 reads TGTGCCAGCAGGGGAGGGGGACAGGCTAAAAACATTCAGTACTTC.